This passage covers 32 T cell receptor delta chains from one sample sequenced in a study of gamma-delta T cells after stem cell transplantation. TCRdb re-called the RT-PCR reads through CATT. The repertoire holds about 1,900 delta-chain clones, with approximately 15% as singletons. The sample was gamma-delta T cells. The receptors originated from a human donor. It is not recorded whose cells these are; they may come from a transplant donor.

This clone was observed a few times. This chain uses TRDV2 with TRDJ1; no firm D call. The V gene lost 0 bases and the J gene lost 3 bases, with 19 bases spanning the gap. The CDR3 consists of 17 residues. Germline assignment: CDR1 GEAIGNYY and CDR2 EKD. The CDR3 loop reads CACDTLGTNRYSDKLIF. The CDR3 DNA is TGTGCCTGTGACACCTTAGGGACTAACCGGTATTCCGATAAACTCATCTTT.

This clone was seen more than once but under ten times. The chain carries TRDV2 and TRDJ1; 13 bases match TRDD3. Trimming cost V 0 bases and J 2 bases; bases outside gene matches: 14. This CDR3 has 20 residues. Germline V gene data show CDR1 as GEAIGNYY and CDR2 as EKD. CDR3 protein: CACDTVRGLGDTELTDKLIF. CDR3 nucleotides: TGTGCCTGTGACACCGTGAGAGGACTGGGGGATACGGAATTGACCGATAAACTCATCTTT.

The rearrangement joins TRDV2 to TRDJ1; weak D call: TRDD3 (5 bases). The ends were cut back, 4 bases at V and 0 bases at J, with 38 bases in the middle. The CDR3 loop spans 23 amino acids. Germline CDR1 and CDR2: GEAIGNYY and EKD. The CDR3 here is CACESGVLPEGLRSHKYTDKLIF. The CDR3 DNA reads TGTGCCTGTGAAAGTGGGGTTTTGCCAGAAGGTCTAAGGTCCCATAAATACACCGATAAACTCATCTTT.

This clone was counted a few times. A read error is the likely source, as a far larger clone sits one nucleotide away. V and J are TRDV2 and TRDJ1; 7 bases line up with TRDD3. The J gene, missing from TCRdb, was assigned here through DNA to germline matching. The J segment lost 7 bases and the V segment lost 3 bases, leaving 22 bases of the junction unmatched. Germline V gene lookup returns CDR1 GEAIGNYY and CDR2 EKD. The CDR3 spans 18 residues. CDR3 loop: CACDPVLGPSNMEPKLIF. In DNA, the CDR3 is TGTGCCTGTGACCCAGTACTGGGGCCATCCAATATGGAACCTAAACTCATCTTT.

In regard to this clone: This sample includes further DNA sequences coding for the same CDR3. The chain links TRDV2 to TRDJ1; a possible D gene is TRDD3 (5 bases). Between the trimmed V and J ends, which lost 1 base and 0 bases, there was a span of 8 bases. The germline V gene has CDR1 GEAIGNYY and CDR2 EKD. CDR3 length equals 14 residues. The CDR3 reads CACDTAGYTDKLIF. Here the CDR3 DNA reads TGTGCCTGTGACACTGCTGGGTACACCGATAAACTCATCTTT.

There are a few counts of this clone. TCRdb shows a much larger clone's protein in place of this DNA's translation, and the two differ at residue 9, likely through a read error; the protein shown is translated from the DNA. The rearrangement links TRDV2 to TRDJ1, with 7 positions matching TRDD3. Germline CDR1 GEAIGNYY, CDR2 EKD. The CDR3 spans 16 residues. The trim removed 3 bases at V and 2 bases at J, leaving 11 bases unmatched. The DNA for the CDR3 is TGTGCCTGTGACCCAGTACTGGGGAGGCCGACCGATAAACTCATCTTT. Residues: CACDPVLGRPTDKLIF.

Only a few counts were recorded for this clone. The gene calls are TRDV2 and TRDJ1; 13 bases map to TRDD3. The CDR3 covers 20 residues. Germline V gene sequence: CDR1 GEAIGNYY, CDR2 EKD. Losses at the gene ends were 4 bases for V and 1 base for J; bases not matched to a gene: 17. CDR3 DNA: TGTGCCTGTGATCCCCTAGGACTGGGGGATACGCGTATGGGCACCGATAAACTCATCTTT. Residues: CACDPLGLGDTRMGTDKLIF.

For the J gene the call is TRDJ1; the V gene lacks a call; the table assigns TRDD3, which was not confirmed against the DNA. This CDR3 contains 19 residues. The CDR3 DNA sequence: TGTGCCTGTGACACCCTCCTAAGCCTTACTGTGGACGAAACCGATAACCTCATCTTT. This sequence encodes CACDTLLSLTVDETDNLIF.

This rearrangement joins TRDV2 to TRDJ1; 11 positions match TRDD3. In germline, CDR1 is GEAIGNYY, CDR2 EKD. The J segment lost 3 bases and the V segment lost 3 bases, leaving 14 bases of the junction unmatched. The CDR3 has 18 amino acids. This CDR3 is CACDFIFTGGYPADKLIF. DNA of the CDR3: TGTGCCTGTGACTTCATTTTTACTGGGGGATATCCAGCCGATAAACTCATCTTT.

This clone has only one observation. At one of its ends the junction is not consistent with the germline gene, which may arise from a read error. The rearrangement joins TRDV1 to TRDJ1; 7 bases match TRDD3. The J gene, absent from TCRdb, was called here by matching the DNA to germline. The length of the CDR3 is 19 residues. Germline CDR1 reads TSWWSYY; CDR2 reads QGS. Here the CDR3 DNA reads TGTGCTATTGGGAAGGCCACGATCTGGGGGCGGGTGGAGGGCGATAAACTCATCTTT. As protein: CAIGKATIWGRVEGDKLIF.

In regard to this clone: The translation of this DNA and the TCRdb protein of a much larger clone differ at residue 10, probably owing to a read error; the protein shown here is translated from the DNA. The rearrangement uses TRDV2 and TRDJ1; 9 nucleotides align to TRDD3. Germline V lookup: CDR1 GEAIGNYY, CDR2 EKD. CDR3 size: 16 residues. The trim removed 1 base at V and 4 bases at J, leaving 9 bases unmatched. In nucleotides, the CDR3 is TGTGCCTGTGACACGCTGGGGGATCCCAGGATCGATAAACTCATCTTT. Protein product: CACDTLGDPRIDKLIF.

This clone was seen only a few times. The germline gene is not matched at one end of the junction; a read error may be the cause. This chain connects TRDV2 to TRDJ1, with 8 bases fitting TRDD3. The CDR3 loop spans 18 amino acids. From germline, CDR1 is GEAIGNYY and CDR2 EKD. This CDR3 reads CACDHMMGDRRYTDRLIF. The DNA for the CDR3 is TGTGCCTGTGACCACATGATGGGGGATCGTCGGTACACCGATAGACTCATCTTT.

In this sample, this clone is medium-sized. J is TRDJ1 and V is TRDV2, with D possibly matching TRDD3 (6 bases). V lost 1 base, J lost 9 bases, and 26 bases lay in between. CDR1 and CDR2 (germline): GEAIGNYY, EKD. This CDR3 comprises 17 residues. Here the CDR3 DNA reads TGTGCCTGTGACACTGTTCGATGGGGGCCCCAAGGGCCCGAACTCATCTTT. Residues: CACDTVRWGPQGPELIF.

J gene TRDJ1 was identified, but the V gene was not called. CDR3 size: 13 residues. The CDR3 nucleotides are TGTGCCTGTCATCCCCTTACTACCGATAAACTCATCTTT. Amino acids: CACHPLTTDKLIF.

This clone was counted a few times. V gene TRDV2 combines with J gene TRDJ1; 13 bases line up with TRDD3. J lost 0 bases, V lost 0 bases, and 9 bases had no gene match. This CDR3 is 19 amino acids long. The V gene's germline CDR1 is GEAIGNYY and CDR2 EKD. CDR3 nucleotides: TGTGCCTGTGACACCCCCTTACTGGGGGATACGCAAAACACCGATAAACTCATCTTT. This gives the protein CACDTPLLGDTQNTDKLIF.

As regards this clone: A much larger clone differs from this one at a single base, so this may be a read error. The CDR3 spells CACDRRSTDKLIF. CDR3 nucleotides: TGTGCCTGTGACCGAAGGTCAACCGATAAACTCATCTTT. The chain employs TRDV2 and TRDJ1; the D is unclear. Here the J gene came from matching the DNA to germline, since TCRdb omits it. CDR3 length: 13 residues. Germline CDR1 and CDR2: GEAIGNYY and EKD. V gave up 3 bases and J gave up 2 bases, with 9 bases separating them.

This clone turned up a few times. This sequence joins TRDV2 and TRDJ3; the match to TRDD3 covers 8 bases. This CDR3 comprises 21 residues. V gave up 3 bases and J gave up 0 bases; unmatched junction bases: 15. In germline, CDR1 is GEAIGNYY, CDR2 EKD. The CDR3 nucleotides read TGTGCCTGTGACTCGGCGACACTGGGGGTCCCCAGCTCCTGGGACACCCGACAGATGTTTTTC. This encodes CACDSATLGVPSSWDTRQMFF.

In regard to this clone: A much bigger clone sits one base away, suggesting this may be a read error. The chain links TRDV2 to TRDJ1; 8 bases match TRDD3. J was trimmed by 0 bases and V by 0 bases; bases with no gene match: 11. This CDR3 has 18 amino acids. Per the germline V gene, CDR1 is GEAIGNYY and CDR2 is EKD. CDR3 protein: CACDTLSMLGDYTDKLIF. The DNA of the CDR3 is TGTGCCTGTGACACCCTCTCGATGCTGGGGGACTACACCGATAAACTCATCTTT.

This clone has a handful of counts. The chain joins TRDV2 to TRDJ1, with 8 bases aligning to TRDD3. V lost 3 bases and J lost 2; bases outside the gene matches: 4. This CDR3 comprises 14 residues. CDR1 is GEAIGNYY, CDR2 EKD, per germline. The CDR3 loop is CACDSVGDTDKLIF. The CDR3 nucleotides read TGTGCCTGTGACTCCGTGGGGGATACCGATAAACTCATCTTT.

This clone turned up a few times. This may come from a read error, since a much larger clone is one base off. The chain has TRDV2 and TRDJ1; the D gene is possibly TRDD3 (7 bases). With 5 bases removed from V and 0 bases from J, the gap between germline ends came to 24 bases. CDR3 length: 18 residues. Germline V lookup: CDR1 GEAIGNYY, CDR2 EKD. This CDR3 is CACVLLLGGSRYTDKLIF. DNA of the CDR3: TGTGCCTGTGTCCTCCTACTAGGGGGATCGAGGTACACCGATAAACTCATCTTT.

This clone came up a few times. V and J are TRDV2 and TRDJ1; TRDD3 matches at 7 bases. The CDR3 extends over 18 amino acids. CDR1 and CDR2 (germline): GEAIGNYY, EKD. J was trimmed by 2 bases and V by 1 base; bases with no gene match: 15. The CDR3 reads CACDTVLGPTQRTDKLIF. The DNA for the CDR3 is TGTGCCTGTGACACTGTACTGGGGCCTACCCAACGGACCGATAAACTCATCTTT.

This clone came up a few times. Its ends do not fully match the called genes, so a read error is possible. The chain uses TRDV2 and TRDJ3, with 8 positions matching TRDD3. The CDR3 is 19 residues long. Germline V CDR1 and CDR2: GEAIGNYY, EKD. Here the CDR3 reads CACDTGGCSSSSDTRQMFF. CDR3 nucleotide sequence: TGTGCCTGTGACACTGGGGGATGTTCTTCTTCCTCGGACACCCGACAGATGTTTTTC.

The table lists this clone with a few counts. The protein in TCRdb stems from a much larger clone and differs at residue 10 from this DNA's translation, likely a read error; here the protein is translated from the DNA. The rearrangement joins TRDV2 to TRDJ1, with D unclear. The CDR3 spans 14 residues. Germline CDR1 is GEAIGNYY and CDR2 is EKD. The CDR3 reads CACDHIANTGKLIF. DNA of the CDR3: TGTGCCTGTGACCATATTGCAAACACCGGTAAACTCATCTTT.

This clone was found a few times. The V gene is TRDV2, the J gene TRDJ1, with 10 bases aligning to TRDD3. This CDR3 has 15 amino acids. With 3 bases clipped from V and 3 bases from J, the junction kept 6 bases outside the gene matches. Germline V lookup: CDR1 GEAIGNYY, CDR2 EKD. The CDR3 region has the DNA TGTGCCTGTGACGCGTGGGGGATACATGCCGATAAACTCATCTTT. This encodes CACDAWGIHADKLIF.

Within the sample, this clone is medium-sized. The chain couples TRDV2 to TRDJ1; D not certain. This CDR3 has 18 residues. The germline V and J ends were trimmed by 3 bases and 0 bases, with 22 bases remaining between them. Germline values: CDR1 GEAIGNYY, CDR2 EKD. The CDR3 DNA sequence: TGTGCCTGTGACCCCGTTGGGCTTGGTACGCGTAACACCGATAAACTCATCTTT. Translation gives CACDPVGLGTRNTDKLIF.

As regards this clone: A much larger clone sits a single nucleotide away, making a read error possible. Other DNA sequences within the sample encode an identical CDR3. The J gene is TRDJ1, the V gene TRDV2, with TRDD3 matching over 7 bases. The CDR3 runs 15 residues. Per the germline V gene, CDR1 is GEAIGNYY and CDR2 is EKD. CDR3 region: CACDVWGRYTDKLIF. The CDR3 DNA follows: TGCGCCTGTGACGTCTGGGGGCGGTACACCGATAAACTCATCTTT.

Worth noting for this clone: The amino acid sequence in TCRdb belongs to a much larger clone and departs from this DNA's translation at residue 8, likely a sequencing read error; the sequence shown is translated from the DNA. The CDR3 region is CACDTVGTNTDKLIF. The CDR3, as DNA: TGTGCCTGTGACACCGTGGGGACTAACACCGATAAACTCATCTTT. The chain links TRDV2 to TRDJ1; D is perhaps TRDD3 (5 bases). The V end lost 0 bases, the J end lost 0 bases, and 10 bases lay between the germline ends. The germline CDR1 and CDR2 sequences are GEAIGNYY and EKD. The CDR3 spans 15 residues.

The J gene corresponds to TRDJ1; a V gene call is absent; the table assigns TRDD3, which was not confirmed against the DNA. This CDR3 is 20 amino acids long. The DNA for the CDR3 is TGTGCCTGTGACACGATCTCCCTCGGAGTGGATACGGCCTTGGGGGATAAACTCATCTTT. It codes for CACDTISLGVDTALGDKLIF.

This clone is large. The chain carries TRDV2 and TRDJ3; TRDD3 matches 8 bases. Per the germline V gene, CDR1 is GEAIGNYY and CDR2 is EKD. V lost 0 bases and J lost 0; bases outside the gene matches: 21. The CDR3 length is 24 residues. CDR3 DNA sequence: TGTGCCTGTGACACCGTCGTAGGGGGTACTGGGGGCCCCGGGAGCTCCTGGGACACCCGACAGATGTTTTTC. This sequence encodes CACDTVVGGTGGPGSSWDTRQMFF.

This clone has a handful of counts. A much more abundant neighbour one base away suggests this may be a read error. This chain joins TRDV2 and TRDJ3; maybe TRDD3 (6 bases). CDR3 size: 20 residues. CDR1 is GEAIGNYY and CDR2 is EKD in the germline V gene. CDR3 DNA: TGTGCCGGTGACGACATGTCGGGGGACGCGAGCTCCTGGGACACCCGACAGATGTTTTTC. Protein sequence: CAGDDMSGDASSWDTRQMFF.

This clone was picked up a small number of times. This chain's CDR3 is CACDTVGGYDVYTDKLIF. The CDR3 DNA sequence: TGTGCCTGTGACACCGTTGGGGGATACGATGTTTACACCGATAAACTCATCTTT. This chain connects TRDV2 to TRDJ1, with 11 bases matching TRDD3. V was pared by 0 bases and J by 0 bases, with 8 bases of the junction left unmatched. The CDR3 extends over 18 amino acids. Looked up from germline, CDR1 is GEAIGNYY and CDR2 is EKD.

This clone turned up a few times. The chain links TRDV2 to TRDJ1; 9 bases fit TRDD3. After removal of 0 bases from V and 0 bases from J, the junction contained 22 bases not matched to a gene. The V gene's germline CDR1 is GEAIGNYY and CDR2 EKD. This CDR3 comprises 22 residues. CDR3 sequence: CACDTVPPPFSTGGLYTDKLIF. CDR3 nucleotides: TGTGCCTGTGACACCGTCCCCCCTCCTTTCAGTACTGGGGGACTGTACACCGATAAACTCATCTTT.